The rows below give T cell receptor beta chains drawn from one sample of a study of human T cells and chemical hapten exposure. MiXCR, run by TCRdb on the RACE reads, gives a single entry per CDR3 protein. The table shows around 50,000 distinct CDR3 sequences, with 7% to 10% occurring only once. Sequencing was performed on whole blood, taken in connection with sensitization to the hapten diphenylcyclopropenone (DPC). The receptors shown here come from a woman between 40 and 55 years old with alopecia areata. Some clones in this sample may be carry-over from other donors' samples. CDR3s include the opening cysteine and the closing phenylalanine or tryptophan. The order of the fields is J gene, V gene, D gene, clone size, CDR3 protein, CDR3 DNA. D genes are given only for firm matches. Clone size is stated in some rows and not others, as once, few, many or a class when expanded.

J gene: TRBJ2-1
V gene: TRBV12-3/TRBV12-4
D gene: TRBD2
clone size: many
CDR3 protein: CASSLAPSGGAEQFF
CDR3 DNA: TGTGCCAGCAGTTTAGCGCCTAGCGGGGGGGCTGAGCAGTTCTTC

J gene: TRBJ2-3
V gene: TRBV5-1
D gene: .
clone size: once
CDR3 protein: CASSLSLRGGDTQYF
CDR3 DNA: TGCGCCAGCAGCTTGAGTCTCCGTGGAGGAGATACGCAGTATTTT

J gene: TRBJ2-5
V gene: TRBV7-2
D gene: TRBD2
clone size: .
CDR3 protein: CASSLIRSAGGQQETQYF
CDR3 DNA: TGTGCCAGCAGCTTAATTCGCTCGGCGGGGGGCCAGCAAGAGACCCAGTACTTC

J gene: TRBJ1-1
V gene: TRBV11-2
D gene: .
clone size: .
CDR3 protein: CASSSTRRTAMNTEAFF
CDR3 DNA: TGTGCCAGCAGCTCAACTAGGAGGACAGCTATGAACACTGAAGCTTTCTTT

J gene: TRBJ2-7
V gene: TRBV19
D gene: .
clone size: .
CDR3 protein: CASSKVALTYEQYF
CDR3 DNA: TGTGCCAGTAGTAAGGTGGCCCTTACCTACGAGCAGTACTTC

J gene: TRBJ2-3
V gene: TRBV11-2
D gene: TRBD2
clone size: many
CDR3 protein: CASSNIGTSGGFTDTQYF
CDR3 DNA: TGTGCCAGCAGCAATATTGGGACTAGCGGGGGTTTCACAGATACGCAGTATTTT

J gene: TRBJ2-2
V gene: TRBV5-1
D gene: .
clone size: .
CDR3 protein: CASSFQGPADPRGELFF
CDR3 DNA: TGCGCCAGCAGCTTCCAAGGTCCTGCAGACCCTCGCGGGGAGCTGTTTTTT

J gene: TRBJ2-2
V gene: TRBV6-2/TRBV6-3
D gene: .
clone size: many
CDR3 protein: CASSLSGTHTGELFF
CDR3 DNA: TGTGCCAGCAGTCTGTCCGGGACCCACACCGGGGAGCTGTTTTTT

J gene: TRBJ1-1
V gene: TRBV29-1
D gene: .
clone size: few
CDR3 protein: CSVGPEAFF
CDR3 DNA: TGCAGCGTGGGACCTGAAGCTTTCTTT

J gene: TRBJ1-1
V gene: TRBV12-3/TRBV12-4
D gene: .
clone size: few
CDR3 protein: CASSLFGGTEAFF
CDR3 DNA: TGTGCCAGCAGTTTATTCGGAGGCACTGAAGCTTTCTTT

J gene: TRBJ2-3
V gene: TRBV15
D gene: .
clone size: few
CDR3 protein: CATSPRRITDTQYF
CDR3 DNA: TGTGCCACCAGCCCTCGGCGGATCACAGATACGCAGTATTTT

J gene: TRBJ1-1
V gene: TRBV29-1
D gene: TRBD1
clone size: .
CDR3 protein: CSGAGGGEAFF
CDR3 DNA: TGCAGCGGTGCAGGGGGCGGTGAAGCTTTCTTT

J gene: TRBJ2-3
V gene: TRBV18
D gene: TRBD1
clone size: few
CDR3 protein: CASSRGQGMDTQYF
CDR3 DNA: TGTGCCAGCTCACGGGGACAGGGGATGGATACGCAGTATTTT

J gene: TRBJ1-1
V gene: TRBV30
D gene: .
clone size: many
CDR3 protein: CAWSFARTGAFF
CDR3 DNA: TGTGCCTGGAGTTTTGCCCGGACGGGGGCTTTCTTT

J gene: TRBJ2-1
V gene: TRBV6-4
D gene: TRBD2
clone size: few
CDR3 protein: CASSDSAGGGASEQFF
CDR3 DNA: TGTGCCAGCAGTGACTCGGCTGGCGGGGGGGCAAGTGAGCAGTTCTTC

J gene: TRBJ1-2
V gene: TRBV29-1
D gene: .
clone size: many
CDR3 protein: CSVEDPGGNGYTF
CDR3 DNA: TGCAGCGTTGAAGATCCTGGGGGCAACGGCTACACCTTC

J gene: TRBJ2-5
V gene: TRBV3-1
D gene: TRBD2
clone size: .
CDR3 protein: CASSQAGGRQETQYF
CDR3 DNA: TGTGCCAGCAGCCAAGCGGGGGGTCGGCAAGAGACCCAGTACTTC

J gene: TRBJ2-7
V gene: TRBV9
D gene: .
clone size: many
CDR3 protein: CASSVDGPSYEQYF
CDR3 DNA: TGTGCCAGCAGCGTAGATGGACCCTCCTACGAGCAGTACTTC

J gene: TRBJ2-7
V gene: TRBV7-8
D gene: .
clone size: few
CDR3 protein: CASTTRGDSPSDEQYF
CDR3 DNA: TGTGCCAGCACTACCCGGGGGGACAGCCCGTCGGACGAGCAGTACTTC

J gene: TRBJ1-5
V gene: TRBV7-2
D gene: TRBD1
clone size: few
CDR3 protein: CASSPGDRGYNQPQHF
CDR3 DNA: TGTGCCAGCAGCCCGGGGGACAGGGGATACAATCAGCCCCAGCATTTT

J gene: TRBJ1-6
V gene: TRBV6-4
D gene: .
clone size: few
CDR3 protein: CASSDRAGAGSPLHF
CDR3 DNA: TGTGCCAGCAGTGACCGGGCAGGTGCTGGTTCACCCCTCCACTTT

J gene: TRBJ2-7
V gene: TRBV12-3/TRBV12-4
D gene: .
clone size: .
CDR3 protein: CASSRYYEQYF
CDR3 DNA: TGTGCCAGCAGTCGCTACTACGAGCAGTACTTC

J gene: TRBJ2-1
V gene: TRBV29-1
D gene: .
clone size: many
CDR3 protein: CSSLKGGSNEQFF
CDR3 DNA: TGCAGCTCATTGAAGGGGGGCAGCAATGAGCAGTTCTTC

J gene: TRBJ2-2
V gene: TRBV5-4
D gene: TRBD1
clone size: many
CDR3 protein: CASSRTGNTGELFF
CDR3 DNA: TGTGCCAGCAGTAGGACAGGAAACACCGGGGAGCTGTTTTTT

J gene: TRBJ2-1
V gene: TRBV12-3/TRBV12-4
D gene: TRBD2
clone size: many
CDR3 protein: CASSSSGGLYNEQFF
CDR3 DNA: TGTGCCAGCAGTTCTAGCGGGGGCCTGTACAATGAGCAGTTCTTC

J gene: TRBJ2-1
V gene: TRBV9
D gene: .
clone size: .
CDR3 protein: CASSVTGLTYNEQFF
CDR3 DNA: TGTGCCAGCAGCGTAACAGGGCTGACCTACAATGAGCAGTTCTTC

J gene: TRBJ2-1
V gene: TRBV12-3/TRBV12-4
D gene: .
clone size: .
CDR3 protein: CASTWGNEQFF
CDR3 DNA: TGTGCCAGCACCTGGGGGAATGAGCAGTTCTTC

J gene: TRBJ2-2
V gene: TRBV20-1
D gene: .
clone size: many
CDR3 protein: CSASRTGELFF
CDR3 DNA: TGCAGTGCTAGCCGCACCGGGGAGCTGTTTTTT

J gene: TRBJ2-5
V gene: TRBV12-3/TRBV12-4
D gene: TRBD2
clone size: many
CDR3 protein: CASNLSGAGRETQYF
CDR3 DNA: TGTGCCAGCAATTTAAGCGGGGCCGGAAGAGAGACCCAGTACTTC

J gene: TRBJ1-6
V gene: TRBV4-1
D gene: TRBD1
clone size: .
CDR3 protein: CASSPRDRGNSPLHF
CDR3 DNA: TGCGCCAGCAGCCCCCGGGACAGGGGAAATTCACCCCTCCACTTT

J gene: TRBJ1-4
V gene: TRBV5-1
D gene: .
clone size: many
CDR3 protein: CASSSGRTRNEKLFF
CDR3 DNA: TGCGCCAGCAGCTCGGGACGGACAAGAAATGAAAAACTGTTTTTT